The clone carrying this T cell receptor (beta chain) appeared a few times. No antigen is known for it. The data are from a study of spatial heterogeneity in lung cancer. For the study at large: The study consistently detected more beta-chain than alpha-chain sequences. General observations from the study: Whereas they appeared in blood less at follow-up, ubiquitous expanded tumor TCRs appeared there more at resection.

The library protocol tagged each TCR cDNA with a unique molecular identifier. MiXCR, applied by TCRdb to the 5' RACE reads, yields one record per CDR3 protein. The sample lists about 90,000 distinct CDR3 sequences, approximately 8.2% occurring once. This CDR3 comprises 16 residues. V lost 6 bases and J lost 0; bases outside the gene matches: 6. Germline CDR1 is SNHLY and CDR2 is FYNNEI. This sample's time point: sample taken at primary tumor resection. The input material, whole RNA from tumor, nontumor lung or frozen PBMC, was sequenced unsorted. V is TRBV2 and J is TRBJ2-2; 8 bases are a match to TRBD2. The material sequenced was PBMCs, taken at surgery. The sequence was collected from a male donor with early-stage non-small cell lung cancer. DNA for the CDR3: TGTGCCAGCAGGACACTAGCGGCTACGAACACCGGGGAGCTGTTTTTT. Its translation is CASRTLAATNTGELFF. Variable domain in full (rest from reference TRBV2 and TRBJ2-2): EPEVTQTPSHQVTQMGQEVILRCVPISNHLYFYWYRQILGQKVEFLVSFYNNEISEKSEIFDDQFSVERPDGSNFTLKIRSTKLEDSAMYFCASRTLAATNTGELFFGEGSRLTVL.